Below, 22 T cell receptor beta chains from the same sample are listed, as sequenced in a study of molecular identifiers for immune sequencing clone quantification. MiXCR was run by TCRdb on the PCR reads, yielding one entry per CDR3 protein. The data contain approximately 90,000 distinct CDR3 sequences, 21% of them singletons. Sequencing input: naive CD8+ T cells from blood, with Jurkat cell RNA spiked in. Subset given: FACS-sorted CD8+CD4-CCR7+CD45RA+ naive T cells. The source is a human donor in good health. Some libraries in this study had Jurkat cell RNA spiked in.

The rearrangement links TRBV2 to TRBJ2-7; tentatively, D is TRBD2 (7 bases). Germline V gene data show CDR1 as SNHLY and CDR2 as FYNNEI. V shed 10 bases and J shed 0 bases, with 16 bases lying between them. The CDR3 is made up of 14 amino acids. The CDR3 loop reads CATREGGISYEQYF. The CDR3, as DNA: TGTGCCACCAGGGAGGGGGGGATCTCCTACGAGCAGTACTTC.

At least ten counts were recorded for this clonotype. The V call is TRBV27, the J call TRBJ2-7, with D possibly being TRBD1 (6 bases). This CDR3 spans 17 amino acids. From germline, CDR1 is MNHEY and CDR2 SMNVEV (reference sequence). V gave up 5 bases and J gave up 6 bases, with 26 bases separating them. The CDR3 nucleotides are TGTGCCAGCAGTCCATCCGTGGGACACCCCGATGCTTCCGAGCAGTACTTC. Translation gives CASSPSVGHPDASEQYF.

There are many counts of this clonotype. The chain uses TRBV6-5 and TRBJ2-7, with 8 bases aligning to TRBD1. Germline lookup yields CDR1 MNHEY and CDR2 SVGAGI. Trimming cost V 6 bases and J 5 bases; bases outside gene matches: 9. This CDR3 spans 14 amino acids. The CDR3 nucleotides read TGTGCCAGCAGCATAACGCAGGGGGCTAACGAGCAGTACTTC. This encodes CASSITQGANEQYF.

This clonotype was seen many times. J is TRBJ2-5 and V is TRBV28; D is undetermined. The V gene's germline CDR1 is MDHEN and CDR2 SYDVKM. This CDR3 spans 13 amino acids. The ends were cut back, 8 bases at V and 2 bases at J, with 12 bases in the middle. CDR3 sequence: CASGPGLQETQYF. DNA for the CDR3: TGTGCCAGCGGGCCAGGCTTACAAGAGACCCAGTACTTC.

The chain links TRBV29-1 to TRBJ1-2; unclear D gene. The CDR3 is 14 amino acids. Germline V gene lookup returns CDR1 SQVTM and CDR2 ANQGSEA. Trimming removed 1 base at V and 2 bases at J, with 11 bases between. The CDR3 bases are TGCAGCGTTGAAGCCCACATCGAGAACTATGGCTACACCTTC. Translation gives CSVEAHIENYGYTF.

The J gene is TRBJ1-2, the V gene TRBV7-9; maybe TRBD1 (6 bases). V lost 0 bases, J lost 3 bases, and 14 bases lay in between. Per germline, CDR1 SEHNR and CDR2 FQNEAQ (reference sequence). This CDR3 has 16 residues. The DNA of the CDR3 is TGTGCCAGCAGCTTAGCGACCCGGACAGTCGACTATGGCTACACCTTC. It codes for CASSLATRTVDYGYTF.

This clonotype occurred many times. The rearrangement joins TRBV30 to TRBJ1-1; TRBD1 might be the D (6 bases). Germline loops: CDR1 GTSNPN, CDR2 SVGIG (reference sequence). Trimming removed 5 bases from V and 5 bases from J, with 15 bases in between. This CDR3 region has 13 residues. CDR3 DNA sequence: TGTGCCTGGTTATTGGACAGACGAACTGAAGCTTTCTTT. Amino acids: CAWLLDRRTEAFF.

This clonotype occurred many times. This chain connects TRBV4-1 to TRBJ2-1; D is perhaps TRBD1 (6 bases). Germline CDR1 MGHRA, CDR2 YSYEKL. CDR3 size: 15 residues. The V gene lost 1 base and the J gene lost 4 bases, with 11 bases spanning the gap. CDR3 sequence reads: CASSQGQASYNEQFF. The CDR3 DNA sequence: TGCGCCAGCAGCCAAGGACAGGCCTCATACAATGAGCAGTTCTTC.

Of note for this clonotype: This sequence may be a read error, since a much larger clone differs from it by one base. This CDR3 reads CASSGAGPQPQHF. The CDR3 bases are TGCGCCAGCTCCGGGGCAGGGCCCCAGCCCCAGCATTTT. The chain is built from TRBV10-2 and TRBJ1-5; tentative D call: TRBD1 (5 bases). This CDR3 contains 13 residues. Trimming removed 8 bases from V and 7 bases from J, with 15 bases in between. Looked up from germline, CDR1 is WSHSY and CDR2 is SAAADI.

This clonotype has at least ten counts. The CDR3 DNA sequence: TGTGCCAGCGCTAAAAGGGACTACAATGAAAAACTGTTTTTT. Its protein is CASAKRDYNEKLFF. This chain links TRBV12-3 or TRBV12-4 with TRBJ1-4; D might be TRBD1 (5 bases). V was clipped by 8 bases and J by 5 bases, with 15 bases between them. The CDR3 sequence is 14 residues long.

Many counts were recorded for this clonotype. The chain recombines TRBV29-1 with TRBJ2-5; D unresolved. CDR1 and CDR2 from the germline V gene are SQVTM and ANQGSEA. The CDR3 is 14 amino acids. Trimming took off 0 bases at V and 0 bases at J, with 8 bases between the two ends. The CDR3 sequence: CSVEEPPNQETQYF. The CDR3 region has the DNA TGCAGCGTTGAAGAGCCCCCAAACCAAGAGACCCAGTACTTC.

This clonotype came up many times. V usage is TRBV6-2 or TRBV6-3 and J usage is TRBJ2-7, with D perhaps being TRBD1 or TRBD2 (5 bases each). The length of the CDR3 is 14 residues. Germline V gene lookup returns CDR1 MNHEY and CDR2 SVGEGT. Trimming stripped 2 bases from V and 1 base from J, with 9 bases between. DNA of the CDR3: TGTGCCAGCAGTTACCTGGGACCTTCCTACGAGCAGTACTTC. It yields the protein CASSYLGPSYEQYF.

This clonotype was detected many times. This sequence joins TRBV3-1 and TRBJ2-1; D ambiguous. Germline V gene lookup returns CDR1 LGHDT and CDR2 YNNKEL (reference sequence). The CDR3 sequence is 16 residues long. Trimming removed 1 base at V and 0 bases at J, with 10 bases between. The CDR3 sequence: CASSQGVSISYNEQFF. CDR3 sequence (DNA): TGTGCCAGCAGCCAAGGGGTGAGCATCTCCTACAATGAGCAGTTCTTC.

This clonotype came up a few times. The chain joins TRBV5-6 to TRBJ2-7; 11 nucleotides line up with TRBD2. Germline trimming cut 4 bases from V and 4 bases from J; bases unmatched to any gene: 10. CDR1 is SGHDT, CDR2 YYEEEE, per germline. There are 16 residues in the CDR3. The CDR3 loop is CASSPKLAGVGYEQYF. CDR3 bases: TGTGCCAGCAGCCCAAAACTAGCGGGAGTGGGTTACGAGCAGTACTTC.

This clonotype was seen repeatedly, ten times or more. This CDR3 is CASSRDSSLAFF. DNA for the CDR3: TGCGCCAGCAGCCGAGACAGTTCATTAGCTTTCTTT. The genes are TRBV4-1 and TRBJ1-1; D is perhaps TRBD1 (5 bases). This CDR3 region has 12 residues. Germline CDR1 is MGHRA and CDR2 is YSYEKL. V was pared by 4 bases and J by 10 bases, with 13 bases between.

On this clonotype: The junction shows a germline mismatch at one end, possibly a read error. V and J are TRBV7-7 and TRBJ2-1, with TRBD2 matching 8 bases. CDR1 is SSHAT and CDR2 is FNYEAQ in the germline V gene (reference sequence). The length of the CDR3 is 12 residues. The CDR3 reads CASSPSSGEQFF. CDR3 sequence (DNA): TGTGCTAGCAGCCCATCTAGCGGGGAGCAGTTCTTC.

Ten or more counts support this clonotype. The chain recombines TRBV29-1 with TRBJ2-5; 11 positions match TRBD1. This CDR3 has 18 residues. Germline CDR1 and CDR2: SQVTM and ANQGSEA. V was pared by 4 bases and J by 4 bases, with 17 bases of the junction left unmatched. The CDR3: CSVATSTTGTGGRETQYF. The CDR3, as DNA: TGCAGCGTTGCAACAAGCACAACCGGGACAGGGGGTAGAGAGACCCAGTACTTC. Together with reference TRBV29-1 and TRBJ2-5, the CDR3 gives the full variable domain: SAVISQKPSRDICQRGTSLTIQCQVDSQVTMMFWYRQQPGQSLTLIATANQGSEATYESGFVIDKFPISRPNLTFSTLTVSNMSPEDSSIYLCSVATSTTGTGGRETQYFGPGTRLLVL.

This clonotype occurred many times. The chain uses TRBV11-2 and TRBJ2-3, with 12 bases lining up with TRBD2. The V gene end was trimmed by 4 bases and the J gene end by 4 bases; junction bases not matched to a gene: 6. This CDR3 contains 16 residues. Germline V lookup: CDR1 SGHAT, CDR2 FQNNGV. CDR3 in amino acids: CASSSPTSGGPDTQYF. The CDR3 coding sequence is TGTGCCAGCAGCTCGCCAACTAGCGGGGGGCCAGATACGCAGTATTTT.

This clonotype has a single count. This sequence may be a read error, since a much larger clone differs from it by one base. The V call is TRBV9, the J call TRBJ1-3, with D hard to call. The CDR3 length is 15 residues. The germline V gene encodes CDR1 SGDLS and CDR2 YYNGEE. CDR3 DNA sequence: TGTGCCAGCAGCCGGGCTTCCAGCTCTGGAAACGCCATATATTTT. The encoded protein is CASSRASSSGNAIYF.

This clonotype was seen ten or more times. This chain links TRBV7-9 with TRBJ2-5; D gene unclear. This CDR3 region has 11 residues. Trimming removed 5 bases at V and 5 bases at J, with 6 bases between. CDR1 is SEHNR, CDR2 FQNEAQ, per germline (reference sequence). The CDR3 nucleotides are TGTGCCAGCAGCACCGAGGAGACCCAGTACTTC. This codes for CASSTEETQYF.

This clonotype has a count of ten or more. The rearrangement links TRBV20-1 to TRBJ1-1, with 7 bases fitting TRBD1. The junction had 7 bases not matched to a gene; V was cut back by 0 bases and J by 0 bases. The CDR3 runs 16 residues. Germline loops: CDR1 DFQATT, CDR2 SNEGSKA (reference sequence). CDR3 loop: CSARDLLTGMNTEAFF. The CDR3 nucleotides read TGCAGTGCTAGAGATTTACTGACAGGGATGAACACTGAAGCTTTCTTT.

V gene TRBV19 combines with J gene TRBJ1-1; D uncertain. V was pared by 5 bases and J by 0 bases, with 10 bases between. Germline CDR1 reads LNHDA; CDR2 reads SQIVND (reference sequence). The CDR3 is made up of 14 amino acids. This CDR3 is CASSWAGMNTEAFF. DNA for the CDR3: TGTGCCAGTAGTTGGGCGGGAATGAACACTGAAGCTTTCTTT.